Below are 8 T cell receptor beta chains sequenced from a single sample in a study of cytotoxic CD8 clonotypes in ibrutinib-treated CLL. Data came from immunoSEQ multiplex PCR; TCRdb stores just in-frame clones and leaves some out. The repertoire holds 150,000 or so clones, with 88% as singletons. The specimen was PBMCs, collected at disease progression, from a patient treated with ibrutinib. The receptors were gathered from a human donor with chronic lymphocytic leukemia.

This clone was detected a few times. The J gene is TRBJ1-4, the V gene TRBV4-1; the D is unclear. The germline CDR1 and CDR2 sequences are MGHRA and YSYEKL. V was clipped by 2 bases and J by 11 bases, with 6 bases between them. The CDR3 has 11 residues. The CDR3 loop is CASSQLGKLFF. CDR3 bases: TGCGCCAGCAGCCAACTCGGGAAACTGTTTTTT.

The rearrangement joins TRBV19 to TRBJ2-7; D tentatively fits TRBD1 or TRBD2 (5 bases each). CDR3 length: 14 amino acids. V shed 8 bases and J shed 3 bases, with 17 bases lying between them. Germline CDR1 LNHDA, CDR2 SQIVND (reference sequence). CDR3 amino acids: CASGPGPFNYEQYF. Here the CDR3 DNA reads TGTGCCAGTGGGCCGGGACCCTTCAACTACGAGCAGTACTTC.

This clone was recorded once. This chain joins TRBV30 and TRBJ2-7; D may be TRBD1 (6 bases). Trimming removed 3 bases from V and 0 bases from J, with 12 bases in between. The CDR3 totals 14 residues. In germline, CDR1 is GTSNPN, CDR2 SVGIG (reference sequence). CDR3 sequence reads: CAWRRGFLSYEQYF. The CDR3 DNA follows: TGTGCCTGGAGAAGGGGGTTTCTCTCCTACGAGCAGTACTTC.

This chain connects TRBV5-1 to TRBJ2-7; tentatively, D is TRBD2 (6 bases). The CDR3 has 15 amino acids. Germline V gene sequence: CDR1 SGHRS, CDR2 YFSETQ. The germline V and J ends were trimmed by 0 bases and 0 bases, with 10 bases remaining between them. The CDR3 DNA reads TGCGCCAGCAGCTTGGGGGCGGGGCACTCCTACGAGCAGTACTTC. Protein: CASSLGAGHSYEQYF.

The chain is built from TRBV11-1 and TRBJ2-2, with 14 nucleotides matching TRBD2. V lost 5 bases and J lost 5; bases outside the gene matches: 10. This CDR3 is 18 amino acids long. CDR1 SGHAT and CDR2 FQDESV come from the germline V gene (reference sequence). CDR3 in DNA: TGTGCCAGCAGCCCGACGACTAGCGGGAGGGTCGGGACCGGGGAGCTGTTTTTT. Residues: CASSPTTSGRVGTGELFF.

This clone was seen once. The chain is built from TRBV28 and TRBJ2-1; 10 nucleotides line up with TRBD2. CDR3 length equals 16 residues. Germline V gene data show CDR1 as MDHEN and CDR2 as SYDVKM. The V segment lost 4 bases and the J segment 0 bases; nucleotides outside the gene matches: 3. The chain's CDR3 is CASSWSSGSSYNEQFF. CDR3 in DNA: TGTGCCAGCAGTTGGTCTAGCGGGAGCTCCTACAATGAGCAGTTCTTC.

This clone was found a few times. The chain carries TRBV27 and TRBJ1-5; 7 bases match TRBD1. The length of the CDR3 is 14 residues. J gave up 4 bases and V 5 bases, and 5 bases lay outside the gene matches. Germline V gene sequence: CDR1 MNHEY, CDR2 SMNVEV (reference sequence). In nucleotides, the CDR3 is TGTGCCAGCAGTGCTAGGGACAGTAATCAGCCCCAGCATTTT. It yields the protein CASSARDSNQPQHF.

The chain combines TRBV2 with TRBJ2-2; D unclear. The CDR3 extends over 12 amino acids. Germline assignment: CDR1 SNHLY and CDR2 FYNNEI. Trimming removed 5 bases at V and 5 bases at J, with 6 bases between. The CDR3 DNA sequence: TGTGCCAGCAGTTTTGGGACCGGGGAGCTGTTTTTT. This gives the protein CASSFGTGELFF.